These T cell receptor beta chains were read from a single sample in a study of early T cells in non-severe SARS-CoV-2 infection. TCRdb fed the 5' RACE reads into MiXCR, producing one record per CDR3 protein. The data show 64,000 or so distinct CDR3 sequences, with around an eighth seen just once and around 1.5% held by the top ten. The sample was whole blood, taken at baseline. These receptors were obtained from an adult who was a healthcare worker with PCR-confirmed SARS-CoV-2 infection or an uninfected control (not recorded which). CDR3s include the opening cysteine and the closing phenylalanine or tryptophan. A D gene is named only where the DNA matches it firmly. Clone size is stated in some rows and not others, as once, few, many or a class when expanded.

V	size	D	J	DNA	CDR3
TRBV12-3/TRBV12-4	-	-	TRBJ1-5	TGTGCCAGCAGTTTATGGGGGGCTCAGCCCCAGCATTTT	CASSLWGAQPQHF
TRBV20-1	-	-	TRBJ2-7	TGCAGTGCTAGACTCTCCTACGAGCAGTACTTC	CSARLSYEQYF
TRBV28	many	TRBD2	TRBJ2-5	TGTGCCAGCAGTCTTCCGGGACTAGCAGAGACCCAGTACTTC	CASSLPGLAETQYF
TRBV4-3	-	-	TRBJ2-7	TGCGCCAGCAGCCAAGATTCCCCCGGGTCCTACGAGCAGTACTTC	CASSQDSPGSYEQYF
TRBV6-2/TRBV6-3	few	-	TRBJ2-3	TGTGCCAGCAGGAGGCCACCGGACACAGATACGCAGTATTTT	CASRRPPDTDTQYF
TRBV7-6	-	TRBD2	TRBJ2-7	TGTGCCAGCAGTTCTAGCGGGCCGGGCTACGAGCAGTACTTC	CASSSSGPGYEQYF
TRBV4-3	many	-	TRBJ2-3	TGCGCCAGCAGCCAAGAGGAATCGGGCAGGGTGTTGCAGTATTTT	CASSQEESGRVLQYF
TRBV14	few	-	TRBJ2-2	TGTGCCAGCACCAAGACAGGGAACACCGGGGAGCTGTTTTTT	CASTKTGNTGELFF
TRBV11-3	few	-	TRBJ2-1	TGTGCCAGCAGCTTGGAGGGTCGGGGTGAGCAGTTCTTC	CASSLEGRGEQFF
TRBV12-3/TRBV12-4	few	TRBD1	TRBJ1-2	TGTGCCGTCGGCAGGGGGACTGGCTACACCTTC	CAVGRGTGYTF
TRBV27	many	-	TRBJ2-7	TGTGCCAGCAGTTTGACCACCGAATACGAGCAGTACTTC	CASSLTTEYEQYF
TRBV7-9	-	-	TRBJ2-1	TGTGCCAGCAGCTTCGCAGCGGATTCTTACAATGAGCAGTTCTTC	CASSFAADSYNEQFF
TRBV12-3/TRBV12-4	-	-	TRBJ2-3	TGTGCCAGCAGTTACCTCCGGGCCGCAGGGAGCCCAGATACGCAGTATTTT	CASSYLRAAGSPDTQYF
TRBV12-3/TRBV12-4	medium-sized	-	TRBJ2-2	TGTGCCAGCAGTAGGACTGACGGTTCGGCCGGGGAGCTGTTTTTT	CASSRTDGSAGELFF
TRBV27	few	-	TRBJ2-1	TGTGCCAGCAGTCGTCTAGTTGCTGGCTCCTACAATGAGCAGTTCTTC	CASSRLVAGSYNEQFF
TRBV12-3/TRBV12-4	few	-	TRBJ2-1	TGTGCCAGCAGCCCCACAGGGTCCGGTGAGCAGTTCTTC	CASSPTGSGEQFF
TRBV20-1	few	TRBD1	TRBJ1-5	TGCAGTGCTGGGACAGATAGCAATCAGCCCCAGCATTTT	CSAGTDSNQPQHF
TRBV11-2	many	-	TRBJ1-4	TGTGCCAGCAGCCAATCGAACATCCCTTGGGAAACTAATGAAAAACTGTTTTTT	CASSQSNIPWETNEKLFF
TRBV12-3/TRBV12-4	many	-	TRBJ2-3	TGTGCCAGCAGGGCCGGGGGCACAGATACGCAGTATTTT	CASRAGGTDTQYF
TRBV7-9	many	TRBD1	TRBJ1-1	TGTGCCAGCAGCTTAGTGACCCAGGGGGTAGACACTGAAGCTTTCTTT	CASSLVTQGVDTEAFF
TRBV12-5	few	-	TRBJ1-2	TGTGCTAGTGGCCGGACCGGGACACATAACTATGGCTACACCTTC	CASGRTGTHNYGYTF
TRBV7-2	-	TRBD1	TRBJ1-6	TGTGCCAGCAGCCTGGGACAGCTGGGGAATTCACCCCTCCACTTT	CASSLGQLGNSPLHF
TRBV10-3	many	-	TRBJ1-1	TGTGCCATCAGTACTGGGGGGTACACTGAAGCTTTCTTT	CAISTGGYTEAFF
TRBV4-3	-	-	TRBJ1-4	TGCGCCAGCAGCCAAACGATGGGGGAAAAACTGTTTTTT	CASSQTMGEKLFF
TRBV25-1	many	-	TRBJ1-1	TGTGCCAGCAGTGAATATAACGAGGCCACTGAAGCTTTCTTT	CASSEYNEATEAFF
TRBV11-2	few	TRBD2	TRBJ2-2	TGTGCCAGCAGCACAGCGGGACGGAACACCGGGGAGCTGTTTTTT	CASSTAGRNTGELFF
TRBV2	few	-	TRBJ2-3	TGTGCCAGCAGTGACCTGAGGGGAGGTCTCGATACGCAGTATTTT	CASSDLRGGLDTQYF
TRBV20-1	few	-	TRBJ2-1	TGCAGTGCTAGAGATCCGACCCGACTCCAGGGGCCATCCCTCAGCTCCAATGAGCAGTTCTTC	CSARDPTRLQGPSLSSNEQFF
TRBV18	-	-	TRBJ1-2	TGTGCCAGCTCACCAGGGCAGGGAGGCTATGGCTACACCTTC	CASSPGQGGYGYTF
TRBV13	-	-	TRBJ1-1	TGTGCCAGCAGCTTAGCGAACACTGAAGCTTTCTTT	CASSLANTEAFF
TRBV25-1	-	-	TRBJ2-7	TGTGCCAGCGTGGAGGGGGACCACTCCTACGAGCAGTACTTC	CASVEGDHSYEQYF
TRBV10-3	-	TRBD2	TRBJ2-1	TGTGCCATCAGTACTGCTAGCGGGAGGGACCATGAGCAGTTCTTC	CAISTASGRDHEQFF
TRBV20-1	-	-	TRBJ1-1	TGCAGTGCTAGTTCGCCCGGGGAGAACACTGAAGCTTTCTTT	CSASSPGENTEAFF
TRBV27	few	-	TRBJ2-2	TGTGCCAGCAGCCCCCCCGTGCCCGGGGAGCTGTTTTTT	CASSPPVPGELFF
TRBV19	-	-	TRBJ2-5	TGTGCCAGCCAGAGGACCCACGGGAGTGGAGAGACCCAGTACTTC	CASQRTHGSGETQYF
TRBV7-9	-	TRBD2	TRBJ2-5	TGTGCCAGCAGTTCCACTAGCGGGGGGGCTGAGACCCAGTACTTC	CASSSTSGGAETQYF
TRBV20-1	many	-	TRBJ2-2	TGCAGTGCTAGAGATCGGGTTGGAGGGGAGCTGTTTTTT	CSARDRVGGELFF
TRBV10-3	-	-	TRBJ1-2	TGTGCCATCAGTGAAAGGGCCAGGTGGTATGGCTACACCTTC	CAISERARWYGYTF
TRBV12-3/TRBV12-4	few	-	TRBJ1-2	TGTGCCAGCAGTCTGGGACGGAACTATGGCTACACCTTC	CASSLGRNYGYTF
TRBV27	few	-	TRBJ2-5	TGTGCCAGCAGTTTATATGAGGGAACACAAGAGACCCAGTACTTC	CASSLYEGTQETQYF
TRBV7-9	few	-	TRBJ2-7	TGTGCCAGCAGCGCCCAGGGACTTATCTCCTACGAGCAGTACTTC	CASSAQGLISYEQYF
TRBV25-1	few	TRBD1	TRBJ2-5	TGTGCCAGCACCGGGACAGGGGGCGTAGAGACCCAGTACTTC	CASTGTGGVETQYF
TRBV30	-	-	TRBJ2-7	TGTGCCTGGAGTGTACTCGGACCGGGAGAGCAGTACTTC	CAWSVLGPGEQYF
TRBV5-6	few	TRBD2	TRBJ2-7	TGTGCCAGCAGCTTGGTAGCGGGAGGGCCACGGGAGCAGTACTTC	CASSLVAGGPREQYF
TRBV29-1	-	-	TRBJ2-7	TGCAGCGTTAGTACAGGGCGGGCCTACGAGCAGTACTTC	CSVSTGRAYEQYF
TRBV20-1	-	TRBD2	TRBJ2-7	TGCAGTGCTACCGGGACTAGCGACTACGAGCAGTACTTC	CSATGTSDYEQYF
TRBV7-9	many	-	TRBJ2-1	TGTGCCAGCAGCCCGAGTCTAGAGCAGTTCTTC	CASSPSLEQFF
TRBV7-9	-	-	TRBJ2-3	TGTGCCAGCAGCCAACCCGGGGCCTCAGATACGCAGTATTTT	CASSQPGASDTQYF
TRBV20-1	-	-	TRBJ2-7	TGCAGTGCTAGAGATCCCTTGATCGGGACTGCCGAGCAGTACTTC	CSARDPLIGTAEQYF